This T cell receptor beta chain appears in the sequencing data of a study of T cell changes during pregnancy in multiple sclerosis. Generated by immunoSEQ multiplex PCR, the TCRdb table keeps only in-frame clones and is missing some. The table lists roughly 84,000 clones, roughly 93% of them singletons. After removal of 6 bases from V and 5 bases from J, the junction contained 2 bases not matched to a gene. CDR3 length: 12 amino acids. CDR1 is SNHLY, CDR2 FYNNEI, per germline. This specimen was peripheral blood, taken in the third trimester of pregnancy. The V call is TRBV2, the J call TRBJ2-5, with 8 positions matching TRBD1. This sequence originates from a female donor in good health, enrolled as a control in a pregnancy study. The CDR3 region is CASSRGLETQYF. CDR3 in DNA: TGTGCCAGCAGCAGGGGGCTCGAGACCCAGTACTTC.